This T cell receptor (beta chain) appears in the sequencing data of a study of response to subunit inactivated influenza vaccine. Study-level points and caveats: New T cells are recruited in small numbers by each seasonal influenza vaccination, according to the authors' suggestion.

This clonotype occurred many times. Its specificity is not known. This CDR3 has 12 residues. V lost 6 bases, J lost 4 bases, and 9 bases lay in between. TCRdb reanalysed the RT-PCR reads using MiXCR and keeps one entry per CDR3 protein. The table has roughly 670,000 distinct CDR3 sequences, 12% to 15% seen once. Sequences were derived from PBMCs from blood, sampled less than 15 days before vaccination. This receptor was obtained from a man aged 50-59 years who received an inactivated influenza vaccine. This chain links TRBV12-3 or TRBV12-4 with TRBJ1-2, with D maybe TRBD1 (5 bases). This CDR3 is CASRADSYGYTF. The CDR3 DNA follows: TGTGCCAGCAGGGCCGACAGCTATGGCTACACCTTC.